Listed below are T cell receptor beta chains from one sample, sequenced in a study of identical twins. TCRdb re-derived calls from the 5' RACE reads in MiXCR, one entry per CDR3 protein. The sample carries around 140,000 distinct CDR3 sequences, approximately 4% recorded once. The sample taken for sequencing was memory T cells sorted from blood. All receptors come from a man between 18 and 29 years old in good health. Each CDR3 is given with its conserved first and last residue. Clone size is not always given. Where it is, it says once, few, many or a class for expanded clones.

CDR3aa	v_gene	j_gene	abundance
CSARGGRFSSYEQYF	TRBV20-1	TRBJ2-7	many
CASAFLVGQGAGPNTEAFF	TRBV18	TRBJ1-1	many
CASSWPGGSEQYF	TRBV28	TRBJ2-7	many
CASSLAGDHNEQFF	TRBV6-1	TRBJ2-1	many
CASSLGDSQVHEQFF	TRBV5-1	TRBJ2-1	many
CASSLGSVNTGELFF	TRBV7-9	TRBJ2-2	few
CASSPNLQGSGGSPLHF	TRBV5-1	TRBJ1-6	many
CASMDEKLFF	TRBV12-3/TRBV12-4	TRBJ1-4	many
CASSQVLAGGPGGADTQYF	TRBV4-3	TRBJ2-3	many
CSAREYIPGELFF	TRBV20-1	TRBJ2-2	many
CSARLDRVQQSTDTQYF	TRBV20-1	TRBJ2-3	many
CAISERDFTDTQYF	TRBV10-3	TRBJ2-3	many
CASSLREAKNIQYF	TRBV5-5	TRBJ2-4	many
CSATPVAGGPNEQFF	TRBV20-1	TRBJ2-1	many
CASSVSPLGRDEQYF	TRBV9	TRBJ2-7	many
CASSRRGQTGELFF	TRBV7-3	TRBJ2-2	many
CSASQVRGRYEQYF	TRBV20-1	TRBJ2-7	few
CSARDIGQGVYGYTF	TRBV20-1	TRBJ1-2	many
CASSLSARGEETQYF	TRBV7-2	TRBJ2-5	many
CASSLERGQPQHF	TRBV12-3/TRBV12-4	TRBJ1-5	many
CASKTGNTDTQYF	TRBV28	TRBJ2-3	many
CASSYGGPGGETQYF	TRBV5-4	TRBJ2-5	many
CASSSRQGRHTEAFF	TRBV5-1	TRBJ1-1	many
CASSHGTSGDTQYF	TRBV5-1	TRBJ2-3	many
CASSDPGRGNTEAFF	TRBV11-3	TRBJ1-1	many
CASTLPGDPADTQYF	TRBV12-3/TRBV12-4	TRBJ2-3	many
CASSQERWGDTQYF	TRBV4-2	TRBJ2-3	few
CASSTTGGVSSNQPQHF	TRBV12-3/TRBV12-4	TRBJ1-5	many
CSARDPTSGTDIQYF	TRBV20-1	TRBJ2-4	many
CSARDAELAKNIQYF	TRBV20-1	TRBJ2-4	many
CASNLVTSYNEQFF	TRBV2	TRBJ2-1	many
CASGRDRVSYEQYF	TRBV19	TRBJ2-7	many
CASSADSGNIQYF	TRBV5-1	TRBJ2-4	many
CASSPQGKFYGYTF	TRBV7-2	TRBJ1-2	many
CASSQRTGGANTEAFF	TRBV7-2	TRBJ1-1	many
CSVDKAGVSYNEQFF	TRBV29-1	TRBJ2-1	many
CATSVSGGGANVLTF	TRBV24-1	TRBJ2-6	many
CASSWYPSDSPLHF	TRBV5-1	TRBJ1-6	many
CASSPNPGGELFF	TRBV10-2	TRBJ2-2	many
CASSFGASWTSGTDTQYF	TRBV5-1	TRBJ2-3	many
CAWDRGYRETQYF	TRBV30	TRBJ2-5	many
CSAGGTGGSHGYTF	TRBV20-1	TRBJ1-2	NA
CATSDPTSGRYF	TRBV24-1	TRBJ2-3	many
CATLTGPSNQPQHF	TRBV24-1	TRBJ1-5	many
CSARKDQGLNSPLHF	TRBV20-1	TRBJ1-6	many
CASSSGQGPYNEQFF	TRBV5-1	TRBJ2-1	many
CAIRKTGGASNEQFF	TRBV10-3	TRBJ2-1	many
CASSLEIGPYEQYF	TRBV5-1	TRBJ2-7	many
CSARWVGGGLAGSPPSYEQYF	TRBV29-1	TRBJ2-7	NA
CASSQAEGINYGYTF	TRBV4-1	TRBJ1-2	many